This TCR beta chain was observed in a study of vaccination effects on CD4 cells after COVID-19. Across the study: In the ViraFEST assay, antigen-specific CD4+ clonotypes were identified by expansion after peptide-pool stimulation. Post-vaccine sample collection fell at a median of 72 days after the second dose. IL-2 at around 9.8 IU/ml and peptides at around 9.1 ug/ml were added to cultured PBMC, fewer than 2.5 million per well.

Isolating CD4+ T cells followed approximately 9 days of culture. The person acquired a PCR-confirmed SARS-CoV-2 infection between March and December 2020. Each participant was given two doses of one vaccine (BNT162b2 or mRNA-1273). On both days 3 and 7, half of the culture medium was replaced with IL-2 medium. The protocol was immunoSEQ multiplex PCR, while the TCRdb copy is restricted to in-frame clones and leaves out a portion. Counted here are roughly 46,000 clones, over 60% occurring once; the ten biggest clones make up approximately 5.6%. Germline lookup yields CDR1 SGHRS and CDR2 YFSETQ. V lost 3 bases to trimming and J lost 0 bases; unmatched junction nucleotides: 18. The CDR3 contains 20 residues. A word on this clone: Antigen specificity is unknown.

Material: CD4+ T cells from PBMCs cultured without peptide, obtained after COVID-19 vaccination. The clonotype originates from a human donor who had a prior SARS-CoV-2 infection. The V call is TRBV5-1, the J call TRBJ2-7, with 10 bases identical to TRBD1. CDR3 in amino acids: CASSWTWGGTGTGASYEQYF. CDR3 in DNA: TGCGCCAGCAGCTGGACTTGGGGGGGAACAGGGACAGGGGCCTCCTACGAGCAGTACTTC.